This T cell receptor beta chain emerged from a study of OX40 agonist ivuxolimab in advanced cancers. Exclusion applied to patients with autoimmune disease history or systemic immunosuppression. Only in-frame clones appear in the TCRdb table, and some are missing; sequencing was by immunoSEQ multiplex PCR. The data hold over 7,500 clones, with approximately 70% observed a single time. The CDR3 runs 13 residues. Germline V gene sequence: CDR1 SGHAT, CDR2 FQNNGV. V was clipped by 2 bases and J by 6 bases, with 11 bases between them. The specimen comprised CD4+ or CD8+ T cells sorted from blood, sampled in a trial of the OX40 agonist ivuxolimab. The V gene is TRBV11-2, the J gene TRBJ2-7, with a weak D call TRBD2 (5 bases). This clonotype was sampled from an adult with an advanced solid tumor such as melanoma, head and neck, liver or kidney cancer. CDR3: CASSLRGLGEQYF. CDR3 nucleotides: TGTGCCAGCAGCTTAAGAGGGTTAGGCGAGCAGTACTTC.